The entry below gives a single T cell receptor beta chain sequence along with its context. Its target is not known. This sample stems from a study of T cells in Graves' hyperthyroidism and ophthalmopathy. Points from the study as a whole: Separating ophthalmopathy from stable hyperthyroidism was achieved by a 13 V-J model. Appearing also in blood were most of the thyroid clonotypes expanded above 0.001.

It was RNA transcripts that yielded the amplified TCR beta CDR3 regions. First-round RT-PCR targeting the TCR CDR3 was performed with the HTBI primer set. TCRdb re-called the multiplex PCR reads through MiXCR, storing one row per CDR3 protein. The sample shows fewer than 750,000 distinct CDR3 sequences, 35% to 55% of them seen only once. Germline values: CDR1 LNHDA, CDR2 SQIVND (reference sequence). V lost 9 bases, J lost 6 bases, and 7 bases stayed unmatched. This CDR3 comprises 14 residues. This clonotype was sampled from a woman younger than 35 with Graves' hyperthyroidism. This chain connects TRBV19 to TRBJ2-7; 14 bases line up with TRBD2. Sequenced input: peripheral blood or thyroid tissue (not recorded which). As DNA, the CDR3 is TGTGCCAGCACAATCGGACTAGCGGGAGGCGAGCAGTACTTC. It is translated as CASTIGLAGGEQYF.